The rows below give T cell receptor beta chains drawn from one sample of a study of cytomegalovirus exposure and HLA in healthy donors. Generated by immunoSEQ multiplex PCR, the TCRdb table keeps only in-frame clones and is missing some. This table has around 21,000 clones, around 77% appearing once. Sequencing was performed on PBMCs. The receptors come from a man aged 55 to 70 in good health and CMV-seronegative. Both conserved end residues are trimmed from each CDR3. The order of the fields is J gene, clone size, V gene, CDR3 protein. Rows may omit the clone size; those that give it use once, few, many or a size class.

TRBJ2-7 NA TRBV13 ASSRTSGSYEQY
TRBJ1-3 once TRBV7-2 ASSKWTGAMSGNTMY
TRBJ1-5 few TRBV19 ARSSQTGQRSQPQH
TRBJ2-7 once TRBV27 ASSPRQGVHEQY
TRBJ2-2 few TRBV27 ASRPGTGELF
TRBJ1-2 few TRBV7-9 ASSLGQGSYGYT
TRBJ2-7 NA TRBV7-3 ASSLGPGEGEQY
TRBJ1-6 NA TRBV11-2 ASSLDPGSSYNSPLH
TRBJ2-5 NA TRBV4-2 ASSPGKPEETQY
TRBJ2-1 NA TRBV5-1 ASSLLAGGNEQF
TRBJ2-5 NA TRBV2 ASSDFVVVETQY
TRBJ1-1 once TRBV7-2 ASSLYPPNRAMNTEAF
TRBJ1-2 few TRBV6-5 ASSQDRGTFFGYT
TRBJ2-3 NA TRBV5-6 ASSLPSGLAGARDTQY
TRBJ1-5 NA TRBV28 ASSSAGVQPQH
TRBJ2-1 NA TRBV4-1 ASSRGGIAGVSDEQF
TRBJ2-7 NA TRBV14 ASSQGLRQGISYEQY
TRBJ1-2 once TRBV7-2 AARLDRTNYGYT
TRBJ1-4 NA TRBV5-5 ASSFVPGANEKLF
TRBJ2-2 NA TRBV4-1 ASSQGDGRTGELF
TRBJ2-3 once TRBV19 ASSVRDSPDTQY
TRBJ2-3 NA TRBV25-1 ASNPGAGGNTDTQY
TRBJ2-3 NA TRBV4-3 ASSRDGQGPDTQY
TRBJ1-2 NA TRBV25-1 ASSEGGIGYP